This paragraph reports one T cell receptor (beta chain). CDR1 and CDR2 from the germline V gene are LNHDA and SQIVND (reference sequence). The CDR3 loop spans 15 amino acids. V was clipped by 5 bases and J by 2 bases; unmatched bases: 6. TCRdb's table, derived via immunoSEQ multiplex PCR, lists solely in-frame clones and lacks some. The table records roughly 240,000 clones, about 82% of them present only once. The sample belongs to a study of blood T cell repertoires in COVID-19. The chain is built from TRBV19 and TRBJ1-2; 9 bases line up with TRBD1. Sequencing was carried out using PBMCs or T cells enriched from blood (not recorded which). The sequence was collected from a woman aged 45-59 years who had recovered from COVID-19. For the CDR3, the DNA is TGTGCCAGTAGTGCGAACAGGGGGCTAAACTATGGCTACACCTTC. Protein: CASSANRGLNYGYTF.